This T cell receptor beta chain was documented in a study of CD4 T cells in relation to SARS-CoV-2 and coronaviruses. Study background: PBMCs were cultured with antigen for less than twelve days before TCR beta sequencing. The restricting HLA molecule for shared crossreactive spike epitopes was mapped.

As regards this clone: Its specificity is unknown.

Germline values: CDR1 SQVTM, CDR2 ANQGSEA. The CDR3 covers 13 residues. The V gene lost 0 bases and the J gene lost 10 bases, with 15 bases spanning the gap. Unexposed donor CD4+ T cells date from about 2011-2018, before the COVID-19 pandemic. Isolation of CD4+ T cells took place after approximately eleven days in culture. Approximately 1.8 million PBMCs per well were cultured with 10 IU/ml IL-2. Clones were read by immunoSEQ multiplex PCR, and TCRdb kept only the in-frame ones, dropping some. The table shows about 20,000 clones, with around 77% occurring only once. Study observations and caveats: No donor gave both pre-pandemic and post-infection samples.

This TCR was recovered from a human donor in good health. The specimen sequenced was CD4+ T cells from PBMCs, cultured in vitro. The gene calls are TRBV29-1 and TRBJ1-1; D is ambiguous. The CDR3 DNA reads TGCAGCGTTGAAGACCCACAGTCTCGGGGAGCTTTCTTT. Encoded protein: CSVEDPQSRGAFF.